This T cell receptor beta chain came from a study of blood T cell repertoires in COVID-19. In the study overall: The study drew acute and convalescent COVID-19 samples from the United States, Italy and Spain.

The V end was cut by 3 bases, the J end by 3 bases, with 15 bases between. CDR1 and CDR2 from the germline V gene are SGHRS and YFSETQ. CDR3 length: 15 residues. The table came from immunoSEQ multiplex PCR; TCRdb's copy has only in-frame clones and leaves some out. The sample has 50,000 to 80,000 clones, 88% seen once; the top ten hold about 40%. The chain combines TRBV5-1 with TRBJ1-1; D possibly corresponds to TRBD1 (6 bases). This receptor was taken from a woman aged 55 to 70 with COVID-19, enrolled during active disease. The source material was peripheral blood. CDR3 sequence: CASSWGHREDTEAFF. CDR3 coding DNA: TGCGCCAGCAGCTGGGGTCACAGGGAAGACACTGAAGCTTTCTTT.